This TCR beta chain was identified during a study of type 1 regulatory T cells. On the study more broadly: This in vitro CD4 product, T-allo10, is enriched for Tr1 cells and alloantigen-specific.

This clonotype was seen just once. V was shortened by 1 base and J by 4 bases, with 13 bases between the two germline ends. There are 15 residues in the CDR3. TCRdb redid the calling of the reads with MiXCR, one entry per CDR3 protein. The sample has over 90,000 distinct CDR3 sequences, 25% to 40% seen once; the top ten hold about 2%. This receptor was identified in a human donor in good health. The rearrangement uses TRBV12-3 or TRBV12-4 and TRBJ1-1, with a weak D call TRBD1 (5 bases). Sequenced: CD4+ T cells, either the whole sample or a sorted fraction (not recorded which). The CDR3 DNA follows: TGTGCCAGCAGTTTAGGTGAGGGGTTCACCACTGAAGCTTTCTTT. This translates into CASSLGEGFTTEAFF.